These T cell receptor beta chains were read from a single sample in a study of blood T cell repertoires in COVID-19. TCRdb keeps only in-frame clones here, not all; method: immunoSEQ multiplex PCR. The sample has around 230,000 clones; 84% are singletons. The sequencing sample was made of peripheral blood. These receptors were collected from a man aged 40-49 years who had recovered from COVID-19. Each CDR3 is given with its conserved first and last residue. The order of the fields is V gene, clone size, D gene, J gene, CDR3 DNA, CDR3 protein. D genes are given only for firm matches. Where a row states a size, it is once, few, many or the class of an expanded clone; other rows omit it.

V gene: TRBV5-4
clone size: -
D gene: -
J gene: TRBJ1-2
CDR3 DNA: TGTGCCAGCAGCTCGTCCTGGACAGATAGGAACTATGGCTACACCTTC
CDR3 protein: CASSSSWTDRNYGYTF

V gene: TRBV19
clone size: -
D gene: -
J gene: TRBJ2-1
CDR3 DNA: TGTGCCAGTAGGATGGGGGCCCTTTCCGGGAATGAGCAGTTCTTC
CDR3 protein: CASRMGALSGNEQFF

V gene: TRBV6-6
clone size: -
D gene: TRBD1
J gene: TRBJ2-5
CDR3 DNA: TGTGCCAGCAGTAACAGGGGGCGGGAGACCCAGTACTTC
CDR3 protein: CASSNRGRETQYF

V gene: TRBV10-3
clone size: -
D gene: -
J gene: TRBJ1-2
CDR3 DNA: TGTGCCATCAGTGAGTCGCTAGGCAGGGGTTATTATGGCTACACCTTC
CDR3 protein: CAISESLGRGYYGYTF

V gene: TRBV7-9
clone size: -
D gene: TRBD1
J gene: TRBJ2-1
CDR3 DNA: TGTGCCAGCAGCCCGAACTGGGACAGGACACACAATGAGCAGTTCTTC
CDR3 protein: CASSPNWDRTHNEQFF

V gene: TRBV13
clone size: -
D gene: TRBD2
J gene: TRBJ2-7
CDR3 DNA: TGTGCCAGCAGCCGCTCGGGACTAGCGGGCCACGAGCAGTACTTC
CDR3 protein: CASSRSGLAGHEQYF

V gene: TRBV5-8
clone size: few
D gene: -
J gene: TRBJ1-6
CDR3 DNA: TGTGCCAGCAGCCCCCTAGAAAATTCACCCCTCCACTTT
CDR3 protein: CASSPLENSPLHF

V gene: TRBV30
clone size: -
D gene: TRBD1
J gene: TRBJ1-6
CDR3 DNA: TGTGCCTGGAGCGGGCCAGGGGGTGTTGGATCACCCCTCCACTTT
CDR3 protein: CAWSGPGGVGSPLHF

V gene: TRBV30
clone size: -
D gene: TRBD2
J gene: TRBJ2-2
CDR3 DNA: TGTGCCTGGAGCTCGGGACTAGCTGACACCGGGGAGCTGTTTTTT
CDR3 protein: CAWSSGLADTGELFF

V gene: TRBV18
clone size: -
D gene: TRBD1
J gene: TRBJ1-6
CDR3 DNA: TGTGCCAGCTCAAGGGACAGGGGGAATTCACCCCTCCACTTT
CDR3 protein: CASSRDRGNSPLHF

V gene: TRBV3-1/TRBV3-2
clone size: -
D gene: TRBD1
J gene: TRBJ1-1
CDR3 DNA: TGTGCCAGCAGCCAAACAGGGGGCCGGACTGAAGCTTTCTTT
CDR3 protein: CASSQTGGRTEAFF

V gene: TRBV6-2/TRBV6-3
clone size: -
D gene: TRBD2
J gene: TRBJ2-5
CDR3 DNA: TGTGCCAGCAGTCGGACTAGCGTACAAGAGACCCAGTACTTC
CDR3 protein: CASSRTSVQETQYF

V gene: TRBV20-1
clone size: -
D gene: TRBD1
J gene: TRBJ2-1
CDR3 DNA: TGCAGTGCTAGTCTACGGGACAGATCCTACAATGAGCAGTTCTTC
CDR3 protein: CSASLRDRSYNEQFF

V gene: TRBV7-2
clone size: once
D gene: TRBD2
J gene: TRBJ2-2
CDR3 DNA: TGTGCCAGCAGCTCCCACTCTAGCGGGGGAAACACCGGGGAGCTGTTTTTT
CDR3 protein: CASSSHSSGGNTGELFF

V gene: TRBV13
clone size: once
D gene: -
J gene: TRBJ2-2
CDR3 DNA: TGTGCCAGCAGCCCAGCAGGGCGCGAAAGACTTAACACCGGGGAGCTGTTTTTT
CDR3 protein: CASSPAGRERLNTGELFF

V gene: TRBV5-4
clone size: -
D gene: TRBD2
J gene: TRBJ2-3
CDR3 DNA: TGTGCCAGCAGCTGGACTAGCGGGACAGATACGCAGTATTTT
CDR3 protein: CASSWTSGTDTQYF

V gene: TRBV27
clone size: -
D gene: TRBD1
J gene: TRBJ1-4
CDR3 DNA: TGTGCCAGCAGTAGACAGGGGGGGGAAAAACTGTTTTTT
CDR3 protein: CASSRQGGEKLFF

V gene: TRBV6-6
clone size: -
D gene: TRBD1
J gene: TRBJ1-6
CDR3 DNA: TGTGCCAGCAGTGCCCGGGACAGCTATAATTCACCCCTCCACTTT
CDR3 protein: CASSARDSYNSPLHF

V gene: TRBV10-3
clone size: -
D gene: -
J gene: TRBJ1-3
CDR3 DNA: TGTGCCATCAGTGGAACAGGGCAGGGAAACACCATATATTTT
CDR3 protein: CAISGTGQGNTIYF

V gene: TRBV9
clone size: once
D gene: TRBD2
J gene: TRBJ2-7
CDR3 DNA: TGTGCCAGCAGCGTAGGAAGTAGCGGGAGCTCCTACGAGCAGTACTTC
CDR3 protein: CASSVGSSGSSYEQYF

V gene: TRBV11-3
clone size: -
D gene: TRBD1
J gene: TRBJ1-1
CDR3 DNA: TGTGCCAGCAGCTTAGGGTCTGACAGGGGGCTCACTGAAGCTTTCTTT
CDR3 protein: CASSLGSDRGLTEAFF

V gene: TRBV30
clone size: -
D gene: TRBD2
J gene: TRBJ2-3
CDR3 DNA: TGTGCCTGGAAGGTGGGCGGGAGCGATACGCAGTATTTT
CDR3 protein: CAWKVGGSDTQYF

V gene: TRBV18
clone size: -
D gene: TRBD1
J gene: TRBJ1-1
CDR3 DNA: TGTGCCAGCTCAGGGACAGCGAACACTGAAGCTTTCTTT
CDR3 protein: CASSGTANTEAFF

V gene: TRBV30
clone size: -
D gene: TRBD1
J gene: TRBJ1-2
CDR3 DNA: TGTGCCTGGACGGGACAGGTAATCGATGGCTACACCTTC
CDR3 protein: CAWTGQVIDGYTF

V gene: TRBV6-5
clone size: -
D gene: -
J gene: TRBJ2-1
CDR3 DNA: TGTGCCAGCAGTTACGATCGGGAGCACTCCTACAATGAGCAGTTCTTC
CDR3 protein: CASSYDREHSYNEQFF

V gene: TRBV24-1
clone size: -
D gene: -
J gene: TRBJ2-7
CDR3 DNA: TGTGCCACCAGTGATGAACAGGGATTCGAGCAGTACTTC
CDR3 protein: CATSDEQGFEQYF

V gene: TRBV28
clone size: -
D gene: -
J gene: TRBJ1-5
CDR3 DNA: TGTGCCAGCAGGAGGGGCAATCAGCCCCAGCATTTT
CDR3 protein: CASRRGNQPQHF

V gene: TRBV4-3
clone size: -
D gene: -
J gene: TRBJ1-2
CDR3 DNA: TGCGCCAGCAGCCAAGGGACAACTAACTATGGCTACACCTTC
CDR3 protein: CASSQGTTNYGYTF

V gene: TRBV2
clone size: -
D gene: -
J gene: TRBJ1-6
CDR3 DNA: TGTGCCAGCAAACCGGCGGGGGGAAGCTCCTATAATTCACCCCTCCACTTT
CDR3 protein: CASKPAGGSSYNSPLHF

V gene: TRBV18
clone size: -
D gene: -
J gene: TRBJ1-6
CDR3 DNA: TGTGCCAGCTCACCCGCGGCAGGGGCTAATAATTCACCCCTCCACTTT
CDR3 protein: CASSPAAGANNSPLHF

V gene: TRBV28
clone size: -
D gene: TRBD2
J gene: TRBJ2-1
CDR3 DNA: TGTGCCAGTCATGGGACTAGCGGGGGCCCCGCCTACAATGAGCAGTTCTTC
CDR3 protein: CASHGTSGGPAYNEQFF

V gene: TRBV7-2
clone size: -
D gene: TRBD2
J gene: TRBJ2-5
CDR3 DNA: TGTGCCAGCAGCTCTCGGACTAGATCGGATGAGACCCAGTACTTC
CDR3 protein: CASSSRTRSDETQYF

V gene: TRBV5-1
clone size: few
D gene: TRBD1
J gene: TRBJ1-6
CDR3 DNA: TGCGCCAGCAGCCCCGGGACAGTGGAGGCCTCCTATAATTCACCCCTCCACTTT
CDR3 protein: CASSPGTVEASYNSPLHF

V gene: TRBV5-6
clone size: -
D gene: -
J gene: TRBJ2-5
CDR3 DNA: TGTGCCAGCAGCTTGGCAGGTTGGGAGACCCAGTACTTC
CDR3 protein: CASSLAGWETQYF

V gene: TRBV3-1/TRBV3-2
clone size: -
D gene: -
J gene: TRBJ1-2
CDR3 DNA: TGTGCCAGCAGCCCTGAGTATTTTAACTATGGCTACACCTTC
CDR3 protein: CASSPEYFNYGYTF

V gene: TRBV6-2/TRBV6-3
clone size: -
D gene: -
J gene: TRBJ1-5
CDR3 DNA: TGTGCCAGCAGTTATAGCTCCTTTAGCAATCAGCCCCAGCATTTT
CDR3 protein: CASSYSSFSNQPQHF

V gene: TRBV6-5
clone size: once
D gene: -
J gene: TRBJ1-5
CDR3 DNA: TGTGCCAGCAGTTACACACTCCCCATTCCGGGTCAGCCCCAGCATTTT
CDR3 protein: CASSYTLPIPGQPQHF

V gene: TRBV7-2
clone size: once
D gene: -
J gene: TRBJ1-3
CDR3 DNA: TGTGCCAGCAGCTTAGTGGCGCGGTTCTCTGGAAACACCATATATTTT
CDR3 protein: CASSLVARFSGNTIYF

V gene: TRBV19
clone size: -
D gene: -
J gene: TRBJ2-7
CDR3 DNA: TGTGCCACTCTAAGGGACTTTAGCTCCTACGAGCAGTACTTC
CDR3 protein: CATLRDFSSYEQYF

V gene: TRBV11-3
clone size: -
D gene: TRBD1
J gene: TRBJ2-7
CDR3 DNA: TGTGCCAGCAGCCCTCCCGTGGGGACAGGGGAAAGTTACGAGCAGTACTTC
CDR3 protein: CASSPPVGTGESYEQYF

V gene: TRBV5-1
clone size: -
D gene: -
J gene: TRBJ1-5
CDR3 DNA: TGCGCCAGCAGCTTGGGCGGCGGTGACAATCAGCCCCAGCATTTT
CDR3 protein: CASSLGGGDNQPQHF

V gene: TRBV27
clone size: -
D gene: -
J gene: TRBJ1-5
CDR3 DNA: TGTGCCAGCAGTCCCCGAAGACAGGATATCTATAGCAATCAGCCCCAGCATTTT
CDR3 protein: CASSPRRQDIYSNQPQHF

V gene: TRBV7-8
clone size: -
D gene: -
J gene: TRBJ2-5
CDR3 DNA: TGTGCCAGCAGCTTTGGCAGGGTGTGGGAGACCCAGTACTTC
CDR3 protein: CASSFGRVWETQYF

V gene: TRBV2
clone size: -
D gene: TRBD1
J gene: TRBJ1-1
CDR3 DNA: TGTGCCAGCAGTTCTCGGGACAGGAACACTGAAGCTTTCTTT
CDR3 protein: CASSSRDRNTEAFF

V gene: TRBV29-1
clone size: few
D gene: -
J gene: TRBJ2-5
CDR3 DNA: TGCAGCGCCCTAGGCGGGTCTCAAGAGACCCAGTACTTC
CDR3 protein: CSALGGSQETQYF

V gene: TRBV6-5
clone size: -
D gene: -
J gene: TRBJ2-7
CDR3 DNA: TGTGCCAGCAGTCGTGGACTCCGGGGCTCCTACGAGCAGTACTTC
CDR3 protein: CASSRGLRGSYEQYF

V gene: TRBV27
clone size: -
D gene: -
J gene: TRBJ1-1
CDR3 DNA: TGTGCCAGATCGAGGATGAACACTGAAGCTTTCTTT
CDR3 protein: CARSRMNTEAFF

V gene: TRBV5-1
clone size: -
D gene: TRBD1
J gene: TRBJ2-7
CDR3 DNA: TGCGCCAGCAGGCCGGAGACAGGGTTCTCCTACGAGCAGTACTTC
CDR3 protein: CASRPETGFSYEQYF

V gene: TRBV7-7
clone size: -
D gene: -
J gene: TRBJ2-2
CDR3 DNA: TGTGCCAGCAGCTTATGGCAAAACACCGGGGAGCTGTTTTTT
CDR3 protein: CASSLWQNTGELFF

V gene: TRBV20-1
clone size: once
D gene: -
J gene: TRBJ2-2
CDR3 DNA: TGCAGTGCTAGTAACGGCAGGGAAAGGACCGGGGAGCTGTTTTTT
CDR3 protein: CSASNGRERTGELFF

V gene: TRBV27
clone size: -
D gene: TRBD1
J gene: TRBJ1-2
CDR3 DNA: TGTGCCAGCAGCCGGGACAGGGTCTATGGCTACACCTTC
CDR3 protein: CASSRDRVYGYTF

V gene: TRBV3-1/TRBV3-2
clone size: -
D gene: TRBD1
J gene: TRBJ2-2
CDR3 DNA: TGTGCCAGCAGCCAGCAACCGGGACAGGGGGCAACGCCCGGGGAGCTGTTTTTT
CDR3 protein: CASSQQPGQGATPGELFF

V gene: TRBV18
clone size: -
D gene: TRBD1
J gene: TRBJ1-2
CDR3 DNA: TGTGCCAGCTCTCCGACAGGGGACTATGGCTACACCTTC
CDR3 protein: CASSPTGDYGYTF